These 31 T cell receptor beta chains originate from one sample sequenced in a study of cytomegalovirus exposure and HLA in healthy donors. Both 60 Vbeta primers and 13 Jbeta primers went into the PCR. The table came from immunoSEQ multiplex PCR; TCRdb's copy has only in-frame clones and leaves some out. The sample has 110,000 to 150,000 clones, over 60% seen once; the top ten hold around 1.7%. Material for sequencing was PBMCs. All receptors come from a woman between 25 and 40 years old in good health and CMV-seronegative.

This clone was observed a few times. The chain is built from TRBV25-1 and TRBJ1-1; D gene uncertain. Germline loops: CDR1 MGHDK, CDR2 SYGVNS. The CDR3 runs to 14 residues. V was pared by 5 bases and J by 1 base, with 11 bases between. CDR3: CASSPLRENTEAFF. The CDR3 nucleotides are TGTGCCAGCAGTCCCCTACGCGAGAACACTGAAGCTTTCTTT.

In DNA, the CDR3 is TGTGCCAGCAGCTTTTTCACAGGGGATGTAGCACGGGGCTACACCTTC. As protein: CASSFFTGDVARGYTF. V gene TRBV7-2 combines with J gene TRBJ1-2, with 7 positions matching TRBD1. This CDR3 comprises 16 residues. CDR1 is SGHTA, CDR2 FQGNSA, per germline. V was pared by 3 bases and J by 8 bases, with 15 bases of the junction left unmatched.

CDR3 loop: CASSLISVGTQYF. The CDR3 bases are TGTGCCAGCAGCTTGATTAGCGTTGGTACGCAGTATTTT. The V gene is TRBV11-2, the J gene TRBJ2-3; D may be TRBD2 (5 bases). Trimming removed 3 bases at V and 8 bases at J, with 12 bases between. CDR1 is SGHAT and CDR2 is FQNNGV in the germline V gene. The CDR3 is 13 amino acids.

The rearrangement joins TRBV5-1 to TRBJ2-1; no definite D call. Between the trimmed V and J ends, which lost 5 bases and 7 bases, there was a span of 13 bases. The germline gives CDR1 SGHRS, CDR2 YFSETQ. The CDR3 loop spans 13 amino acids. The CDR3 reads CASSDPGVNEQFF. In nucleotides, the CDR3 is TGCGCCAGCAGTGATCCGGGTGTGAATGAGCAGTTCTTC.

This sequence joins TRBV7-3 and TRBJ2-4; 8 positions match TRBD1. Germline trimming cut 3 bases from V and 6 bases from J; bases unmatched to any gene: 1. The CDR3 contains 13 residues. Germline values: CDR1 SGHTA, CDR2 FQGTGA. The CDR3 protein is CASSFGQGNIQYF. CDR3 bases: TGTGCCAGCAGCTTCGGACAGGGAAACATTCAGTACTTC.

The gene calls are TRBV11-2 and TRBJ1-1, with D uncertain. This CDR3 region has 15 residues. The V and J ends lost 5 bases and 4 bases respectively, with 17 bases between them. Germline-derived CDR1 and CDR2 are SGHAT and FQNNGV. This chain's CDR3 is CASSNRRTLGTEAFF. CDR3 bases: TGTGCCAGCAGCAATCGACGGACTTTGGGCACTGAAGCTTTCTTT.

A single count supports this clone. CDR3 DNA: TGTGCCAGCAGTGAAGCAGGGGCCTGGGGCAATCAGCCCCAGCATTTT. As protein: CASSEAGAWGNQPQHF. The chain combines TRBV6-1 with TRBJ1-5, with D possibly TRBD1 on 5 matching bases. CDR3 size: 16 residues. V lost 0 bases and J 2 bases, leaving 11 bases between the germline ends. Germline assignment: CDR1 MNHNS and CDR2 SASEGT.

The rearrangement joins TRBV6-1 to TRBJ1-2; 9 bases agree with TRBD1. The germline V gene has CDR1 MNHNS and CDR2 SASEGT. Trimming took 6 bases from V and 7 from J; bases not matched to a gene: 9. CDR3 size: 14 residues. The CDR3 nucleotides read TGTGCCAGCAGGGGGACAGGGATCTATGGTGGCTACACCTTC. Residues: CASRGTGIYGGYTF.

The chain employs TRBV4-1 and TRBJ1-1; 8 bases align to TRBD1. The length of the CDR3 is 12 residues. The ends lost 0 bases at V and 11 bases at J; junction bases unmatched: 2. Germline assignment: CDR1 MGHRA and CDR2 YSYEKL. CDR3 coding DNA: TGCGCCAGCAGCCAAGAGACAGGGGAGGCTTTCTTT. Translation gives CASSQETGEAFF.

This clone was picked up a small number of times. V and J are TRBV19 and TRBJ2-2; a possible D gene is TRBD1 (5 bases). This CDR3 has 13 residues. Trimming shortened V by 6 bases and J by 6 bases, and 11 bases separated the two germline ends. The germline V gene encodes CDR1 LNHDA and CDR2 SQIVND (reference sequence). CDR3 sequence: CASRKLQAGELFF. In DNA, the CDR3 is TGTGCCAGTAGAAAGTTACAGGCCGGGGAGCTGTTTTTT. The full variable domain, completed using reference TRBV19 and TRBJ2-2, is DGGITQSPKYLFRKEGQNVTLSCEQNLNHDAMYWYRQDPGQGLRLIYYSQIVNDFQKGDIAEGYSVSREKKESFPLTVTSAQKNPTAFYLCASRKLQAGELFFGEGSRLTVL.

This clone was recorded a few times. The rearrangement uses TRBV7-3 and TRBJ1-1; perhaps TRBD1 as D (6 bases). This CDR3 has 15 amino acids. Between the trimmed V and J ends, which lost 5 bases and 2 bases, there was a span of 15 bases. Germline V CDR1 and CDR2: SGHTA, FQGTGA. CDR3 region: CASSPHGGANTEAFF. As DNA, the CDR3 is TGTGCCAGCAGCCCCCATGGGGGGGCAAACACTGAAGCTTTCTTT.

The chain joins TRBV5-1 to TRBJ2-7, with 12 positions matching TRBD2. CDR3 length equals 17 residues. Trimming removed 0 bases from V and 1 base from J; junction bases left unmatched: 5. Germline V gives CDR1 SGHRS, CDR2 YFSETQ. The CDR3 loop reads CASSLGLAGGFSYEQYF. The CDR3 DNA follows: TGCGCCAGCAGCTTGGGTCTAGCGGGGGGGTTTTCCTACGAGCAGTACTTC.

DNA for the CDR3: TGTGCCAGCATCGCCGACAGAAACGTCAGGGCAACTAATGAAAAACTGTTTTTT. It is translated as CASIADRNVRATNEKLFF. The chain recombines TRBV2 with TRBJ1-4, with a weak D call TRBD1 (5 bases). There are 18 residues in the CDR3. The germline V gene has CDR1 SNHLY and CDR2 FYNNEI. Trimming shortened V by 7 bases and J by 0 bases, and 21 bases separated the two germline ends.

The table lists this clone with a count of one. The rearrangement links TRBV28 to TRBJ2-1, with 7 bases matching TRBD2. There are 15 residues in the CDR3. Per the germline V gene, CDR1 is MDHEN and CDR2 is SYDVKM. V lost 5 bases, J lost 5 bases, and 9 bases stayed unmatched. CDR3 in DNA: TGTGCCAGCAGTCGGGGGGTCGGACCAAACAATGAGCAGTTCTTC. Amino acids: CASSRGVGPNNEQFF.

This chain connects TRBV6-1 to TRBJ2-5; D unclear. Germline CDR1 is MNHNS and CDR2 is SASEGT. V gave up 6 bases and J gave up 2 bases, with 4 bases separating them. The CDR3 spans 11 residues. The CDR3 here is CASSLQETQYF. DNA of the CDR3: TGTGCCAGCAGCCTACAAGAGACCCAGTACTTC.

In this sample, this clone turned up once. V gene TRBV27 combines with J gene TRBJ1-1, with a tentative D call TRBD1 (6 bases). V was cut by 6 bases and J by 0 bases, with 14 bases left in between. The CDR3 is 15 residues long. Per germline, CDR1 MNHEY and CDR2 SMNVEV (reference sequence). The CDR3 region is CASRTAGVVNTEAFF. For the CDR3, the DNA is TGTGCCAGCAGAACCGCAGGGGTCGTGAACACTGAAGCTTTCTTT.

The gene calls are TRBV4-1 and TRBJ1-6, with a weak D call TRBD1 (6 bases). The CDR3 totals 14 residues. V lost 1 base to trimming and J lost 10 bases, with 11 bases between them. Germline CDR1 MGHRA, CDR2 YSYEKL. The CDR3 sequence is CASSQVTGGSPLHF. CDR3 in DNA: TGCGCCAGCAGCCAAGTGACAGGAGGATCACCCCTCCACTTT.

The chain carries TRBV6-1 and TRBJ2-5; 8 nucleotides line up with TRBD2. Germline CDR1 is MNHNS and CDR2 is SASEGT. This CDR3 has 15 residues. J was trimmed by 2 bases and V by 4 bases; bases with no gene match: 6. CDR3 DNA: TGTGCCAGCAGTGTGTCACTAGCGGTACAAGAGACCCAGTACTTC. Translating it yields CASSVSLAVQETQYF.

CDR3 nucleotides: TGTGCCAGCAGTGACCTCGCGGGGGGCTACAATGAGCAGTTCTTC. This sequence encodes CASSDLAGGYNEQFF. V is TRBV27 and J is TRBJ2-1; TRBD2 agrees at 8 bases. The junction had 6 bases not matched to a gene; V was cut back by 5 bases and J by 3 bases. The CDR3 sequence is 15 residues long. The germline gives CDR1 MNHEY, CDR2 SMNVEV (reference sequence).

The V and J genes are TRBV2 and TRBJ2-2; no firm D call. V shed 4 bases and J shed 1 base, with 7 bases lying between them. Germline V CDR1 and CDR2: SNHLY, FYNNEI. This CDR3 has 14 residues. CDR3 bases: TGTGCCAGCAGTGCCTCCGGGAACACCGGGGAGCTGTTTTTT. It translates to CASSASGNTGELFF.

V gene TRBV5-1 combines with J gene TRBJ2-2, with 7 bases aligning to TRBD1. V gave up 2 bases and J gave up 5 bases; unmatched junction bases: 3. Per germline, CDR1 SGHRS and CDR2 YFSETQ. This CDR3 is built from 14 residues. Here the CDR3 reads CASSFEGATGELFF. Written as DNA, the CDR3 is TGCGCCAGCAGCTTCGAGGGGGCTACCGGGGAGCTGTTTTTT.

This chain connects TRBV29-1 to TRBJ2-6; 7 bases match TRBD1. CDR3 length: 15 residues. The V gene end was trimmed by 6 bases and the J gene end by 0 bases; junction bases not matched to a gene: 5. The germline CDR1 and CDR2 sequences are SQVTM and ANQGSEA. CDR3 coding DNA: TGCAGCGTACAGGGGCCTTTCTCTGGGGCCAACGTCCTGACTTTC. This translates into CSVQGPFSGANVLTF.

V is TRBV4-3 and J is TRBJ2-3; maybe TRBD2 (6 bases). Germline CDR1 LGHNA, CDR2 YSLEER. Trimming took off 5 bases at V and 6 bases at J, with 18 bases between the two ends. The CDR3 length is 15 residues. CDR3: CASSSRGTRWDTQYF. CDR3 in DNA: TGCGCCAGCAGCTCCCGGGGGACCCGGTGGGATACGCAGTATTTT.

This clone has a handful of counts. V gene TRBV2 combines with J gene TRBJ1-5; unclear D gene. CDR3 size: 13 residues. V shed 8 bases and J shed 2 bases, with 10 bases lying between them. Germline V gives CDR1 SNHLY, CDR2 FYNNEI. DNA for the CDR3: TGTGCCAGCGAGGCTCGAGGCAATCAGCCCCAGCATTTT. Amino acids: CASEARGNQPQHF.

V is TRBV27 and J is TRBJ1-1; D is ambiguous. The V gene lost 4 bases and the J gene lost 1 base, with 7 bases spanning the gap. This CDR3 has 13 amino acids. The V gene's germline CDR1 is MNHEY and CDR2 SMNVEV (reference sequence). Here the CDR3 reads CASSSYANTEAFF. The CDR3 DNA reads TGTGCCAGCAGTTCCTACGCGAACACTGAAGCTTTCTTT.

For this clone: Other DNA sequences from this sample encode an identical CDR3 as well. The chain has TRBV6-5 and TRBJ1-1, with D possibly matching TRBD1 (5 bases). The CDR3 has 13 residues. V dropped 5 bases and J dropped 4 bases, with 11 bases sitting between them. Per the germline V gene, CDR1 is MNHEY and CDR2 is SVGAGI. CDR3 in DNA: TGTGCCAGCAGTAGGGGCGGCGGCACTGAAGCTTTCTTT. Translated: CASSRGGGTEAFF.

The chain recombines TRBV2 with TRBJ2-4, with TRBD2 matching over 7 bases. Looked up from germline, CDR1 is SNHLY and CDR2 is FYNNEI. The CDR3 consists of 13 residues. The V segment lost 4 bases and the J segment 7 bases; nucleotides outside the gene matches: 4. This CDR3 is CASSGTRVNIQYF. The CDR3 nucleotides read TGTGCCAGCAGTGGGACTAGGGTGAACATTCAGTACTTC.

The V gene is TRBV19, the J gene TRBJ1-2; 8 bases agree with TRBD1. J gave up 8 bases and V 6 bases, and 5 bases lay outside the gene matches. The CDR3 is 12 amino acids. Germline values: CDR1 LNHDA, CDR2 SQIVND (reference sequence). The CDR3 is CASSDRGRGYTF. CDR3 nucleotide sequence: TGTGCCAGTAGCGACAGGGGTCGGGGCTACACCTTC.

The chain links TRBV6-5 to TRBJ2-1, with 9 bases lining up with TRBD1. From germline, CDR1 is MNHEY and CDR2 SVGAGI. Unmatched junction bases numbered 4, after V lost 6 bases and J lost 4 bases. The CDR3 is 14 residues long. This chain's CDR3 is CASSPGQGYNEQFF. The CDR3 bases are TGTGCCAGCAGCCCGGGACAGGGATACAATGAGCAGTTCTTC.

This clone was counted a few times. The chain combines TRBV5-1 with TRBJ2-7; maybe TRBD2 (5 bases). The germline V gene encodes CDR1 SGHRS and CDR2 YFSETQ. Trimming pared 5 bases from V and 6 bases from J, leaving 18 bases between. There are 14 residues in the CDR3. The CDR3 spells CASRTEGLRREQYF. In DNA form, the CDR3 reads TGCGCCAGCAGGACGGAAGGACTGCGCCGCGAGCAGTACTTC.

This clone was seen a handful of times. This chain connects TRBV6-5 to TRBJ1-6, with D uncertain. There are 14 residues in the CDR3. CDR1 and CDR2 (germline): MNHEY, SVGAGI. V lost 5 bases, J lost 7 bases, and 12 bases lay in between. The CDR3 protein is CASSESVTNSPLHF. The CDR3 nucleotides are TGTGCCAGCAGTGAATCAGTAACCAATTCACCCCTCCACTTT.